The present T cell receptor beta chain was sequenced within a study of vaccination and CD4 T cells after COVID-19 (dated by TCRdb to between 2020 and 2023). Background for the entire study: SARS-CoV-2 positivity had been established in the convalescent patients by nasal swab PCR, and mild disease was recorded in about 9 of these patients and severe disease in one. In the convalescent cohort there were six males and four females, among whom were two Hispanic individuals, seven Caucasians, two Asians and one multiracial person. Participants got two doses of the Pfizer-BioNTech BNT162b2 vaccine (n=8) or two doses of the Moderna mRNA-1273 vaccine (n=2). Post-COVID blood samples from convalescent patients were collected a median of around 100 days after diagnosis, with a range of about 35 to 180 days. Post-vaccine blood samples were taken a median of 72 days after the second vaccine dose, with a range of roughly 14 to 250 days. For stimulating the cultures, overlapping spike peptide pools were used, derived from SARS-CoV-2 as well as from the common cold coronaviruses HCoV-NL63, HCoV-OC43 and HCoV-229E. Control cultures used a CEFX viral epitope pool as positive control, an HIV-1 Nef peptide pool as negative control, or no peptide. In some eleven COVID-19 convalescent patients and 4 infection-naive healthy vaccine recipients, researchers compared the spike-specific CD4+ TCR repertoire from before mRNA vaccination with the repertoire from after. What the study reported, not specific to this receptor: In convalescent patients, a median approximately 89% of post-vaccine SARS-CoV-2-reactive clones were detected only after vaccination, suggesting vaccine-specific priming. Only a relatively small number of convalescent patients were included in the study, and early timepoints following natural infection were not analyzed. Of the vaccine-specific clones found in convalescent patients, nearly all (304 of 307) were mono-reactive for SARS-CoV-2 spike instead of being cross-reactive with common cold coronaviruses. The median number of SARS-CoV-2-reactive clonotypes rose from 20 to 25 after infection to 38 after vaccination, but the change was not significant.

The library was generated by PCR. At the Johns Hopkins FTIC core, DNA from the cultured CD4+ T cells underwent TCR sequencing with the Oncomine TCR Beta short-read assay. Genomic DNA was extracted from the cultured CD4+ T cells with the QIAamp micro DNA kit. Oncomine TCR Beta libraries made from cultured CD4+ T cells were pooled using unique dual indexes and sequenced on an Illumina iSeq 100. Per the authors' processing: Non-productive sequences were removed, and CDR3s that did not start with C, did not end with F or W, or were shorter than 7 amino acids were discarded. Antigen-specific clonotypes were identified using the MANAFEST web application through comparison of peptide-stimulated wells with reference and other culture wells. To be called positive, a clone needed an FDR below 0.05, an odds ratio above 5, and a productive frequency above 0.1% in at least two of three replicate wells. A clonotype counted as cross-reactive if it showed significant expansion both in the SARS-CoV-2 spike wells and in at least one common cold coronavirus spike condition. Similarity between CDR3 sequences was evaluated in R version 3.6.1 using Levenshtein distances (stringdist) and unrooted phylogenetic trees (ape). TCRdb ran its own pipeline on the public reads, namely fastp trimming at Q25 and MiXCR clone calling, and kept in-frame beta chains. Duplicate CDR3 protein sequences are folded into a single record with the most common DNA and genes. V and J calls and clone size were set by TCRdb, not the authors. Here the sample has 15,000 to 20,000 distinct CDR3 sequences; around 44% occur a single time. In total, the top ten clones hold approximately 15% of the sample.

V sheds 2 bases and J sheds 8 bases, leaving 9 bases between their ends. From a lookup of the germline V gene, CDR1 and CDR2 are SNHLY and FYNNEI. Spanning cysteine to phenylalanine, the CDR3 consists of 12 amino acids. The entry retains the CDR3 DNA only, 36 bases that are in frame from base 1. This clonotype was counted between two and nine times. What this receptor recognizes is not known. Qualities for individual bases were not recorded, and no much larger clone is one base off. The treatment or condition label on this specimen signifies: approximately nine-day PBMC culture with coronavirus spike peptide pools or control peptides (ViraFEST assay). The ViraFEST assay was used in the study, in which antigen-specific T cells were expanded with peptide pools and expanded clonotypes were subsequently identified by TCR sequencing. The convalescent patients' positive SARS-CoV-2 PCR tests were from March to December 2020, which was before the Alpha, Beta and Delta variants emerged in the United States. About 2 million PBMCs per well were cultured in IMDM with roughly 4.8% human AB serum and approximately 9.1 IU/ml IL-2, plus 10 ug/ml peptide pools. Half of the culture medium was replaced with fresh IL-2-containing medium on days 3 and 7. After about 11 days of culture, CD4+ T cells were isolated by negative selection using the EasySep CD4+ T cell isolation kit. Ficoll-Paque Plus gradient centrifugation was used to isolate PBMCs from whole blood, and the isolated PBMCs were then either used fresh or cryopreserved at -140C. Triplicate wells were generally used for each culture condition.

The sample was CD4+ T cells from blood, cultured in vitro. This clonotype was sampled from a human donor who had recovered from COVID-19. The V gene is TRBV2 and the J gene is TRBJ1-2; no D gene call is confident. The DNA sequence is TGTGCCAGCAGTGAACAGTTGGTAGGCTACACCTTC. Its coded protein is CASSEQLVGYTF.